Listed below are T cell receptor beta chains from one sample, sequenced in a study of blood T cell repertoires in COVID-19. Profiled with immunoSEQ multiplex PCR; TCRdb holds only in-frame clones, not every one. This sample has about 56,000 clones, with approximately 89% found just once. The material sequenced was peripheral blood. Receptor source: a woman aged 55-70 years with COVID-19, enrolled during active disease. The CDR3 runs from the conserved cysteine through the conserved F or W. Each record gives: V gene, clone size, D gene, J gene, CDR3 protein, CDR3 DNA. D genes are given only for firm matches. Part of the rows lack a size; the others show once, few, many or a class for expanded clones.

>TRBV5-4|once|TRBD2|TRBJ2-7
CASSVSSGKSYEQYF
TGTGCCAGCAGTGTTAGCAGCGGGAAGTCCTACGAGCAGTACTTC
>TRBV6-2/TRBV6-3|-|-|TRBJ2-1
CASSPREHQFF
TGTGCCAGCAGTCCCCGGGAACATCAGTTCTTC
>TRBV7-9|once|-|TRBJ1-5
CASSPSGGGGNQPQHF
TGTGCCAGCAGCCCCTCCGGGGGGGGCGGCAATCAGCCCCAGCATTTT
>TRBV30|-|TRBD1|TRBJ1-1
CAWRTGGTEAFF
TGTGCCTGGAGGACAGGGGGCACTGAAGCTTTCTTT
>TRBV4-2|once|TRBD1|TRBJ1-2
CASSQWGTPGTGLNYGYTF
TGTGCCAGCAGCCAATGGGGGACGCCGGGGACAGGGCTTAACTATGGCTACACCTTC
>TRBV25-1|-|TRBD1|TRBJ2-5
CASSEDRGLGETQYF
TGTGCCAGCAGTGAAGACAGGGGGCTGGGGGAGACCCAGTACTTC
>TRBV7-9|-|-|TRBJ2-7
CASSLDPGVGEQYF
TGTGCCAGCAGCTTAGATCCGGGAGTAGGCGAGCAGTACTTC
>TRBV4-1|-|-|TRBJ1-2
CASSPGGEWVYGYTF
TGCGCCAGCAGCCCCGGGGGGGAATGGGTCTATGGCTACACCTTC
>TRBV30|-|TRBD1|TRBJ1-2
CAWSVQGTYGYTF
TGTGCCTGGAGTGTACAGGGGACCTATGGCTACACCTTC
>TRBV30|-|-|TRBJ1-4
CAWSESEEKLFF
TGTGCCTGGAGTGAATCGGAGGAAAAACTGTTTTTT
>TRBV19|-|-|TRBJ1-1
CASSIRADEAFF
TGTGCCAGTAGTATCCGTGCGGATGAAGCTTTCTTT
>TRBV30|-|TRBD1|TRBJ1-3
CACSGQGGGNTIYF
TGTGCCTGTTCCGGACAGGGGGGCGGAAACACCATATATTTT
>TRBV19|-|-|TRBJ1-2
CASSIPGRGYGGYTF
TGTGCCAGTAGTATACCCGGAAGGGGTTACGGGGGCTACACCTTC
>TRBV5-1|-|TRBD1|TRBJ2-5
CASSPGQGVGVGSQETQYF
TGCGCCAGCAGCCCGGGACAGGGGGTCGGGGTGGGAAGCCAAGAGACCCAGTACTTC
>TRBV6-2/TRBV6-3|-|-|TRBJ2-2
CASSLLLNTGELFF
TGTGCCAGCAGCCTACTTCTGAACACCGGGGAGCTGTTTTTT
>TRBV5-4|-|-|TRBJ1-3
CASSPRQGNPGNTIYF
TGTGCCAGCAGCCCCCGTCAGGGGAACCCTGGAAACACCATATATTTT
>TRBV12-5|-|-|TRBJ1-1
CASGLDLRQPGEAFF
TGTGCTAGTGGTTTGGACCTTAGGCAGCCGGGAGAAGCTTTCTTT
>TRBV7-2|-|-|TRBJ1-2
CASSPREVAYGYTF
TGTGCCAGCAGCCCACGGGAGGTAGCGTATGGCTACACCTTC
>TRBV11-2|-|TRBD2|TRBJ2-7
CASSFRLSGGSYEQYF
TGTGCCAGCAGCTTCCGACTGTCCGGGGGGTCCTACGAGCAGTACTTC
>TRBV18|-|TRBD2|TRBJ2-1
CASSLGLAGYNEQFF
TGTGCCAGCTCACTAGGACTAGCGGGTTACAATGAGCAGTTCTTC
>TRBV7-2|-|-|TRBJ2-2
CASSLGGGYTGELFF
TGTGCCAGCAGCTTAGGCGGAGGGTACACCGGGGAGCTGTTTTTT
>TRBV5-8|few|TRBD2|TRBJ2-2
CASSSPGTSGGNTGELFF
TGTGCCAGCAGTTCCCCCGGGACTAGCGGGGGGAACACCGGGGAGCTGTTTTTT
>TRBV19|-|-|TRBJ1-2
CASSPGVRGYTF
TGTGCCAGTAGTCCGGGGGTGAGAGGCTACACCTTC
>TRBV11-3|-|-|TRBJ2-1
CASSRLGPYNEQFF
TGTGCCAGCAGCCGACTAGGCCCGTACAATGAGCAGTTCTTC
>TRBV19|-|TRBD1|TRBJ2-7
CASSIEGTGRPYEQYF
TGTGCCAGTAGTATAGAGGGGACAGGGAGGCCCTACGAGCAGTACTTC
>TRBV5-4|-|-|TRBJ1-2
CASSLGRGREGYTF
TGTGCCAGCAGCTTGGGTCGGGGTCGGGAAGGCTACACCTTC
>TRBV10-3|once|-|TRBJ2-2
CAISEASGSNTGELFF
TGTGCCATCAGTGAGGCCTCAGGGTCGAACACCGGGGAGCTGTTTTTT
>TRBV4-3|-|TRBD2|TRBJ2-1
CASSQEGTSGPYNEQFF
TGCGCCAGCAGCCAAGAGGGCACTAGCGGGCCCTACAATGAGCAGTTCTTC
>TRBV19|-|TRBD2|TRBJ2-2
CASFWGGSTGELFF
TGTGCCAGCTTCTGGGGGGGTTCTACCGGGGAGCTGTTTTTT
>TRBV7-9|-|-|TRBJ2-2
CASSLRQVVHQGGELFF
TGTGCCAGCAGCTTGCGGCAAGTGGTACACCAAGGAGGGGAGCTGTTTTTT
>TRBV7-9|-|-|TRBJ1-4
CASSLLAANEKLFF
TGTGCCAGCAGCCTCCTTGCGGCTAATGAAAAACTGTTTTTT
>TRBV7-9|-|TRBD1|TRBJ1-1
CASSPRDRETEAFF
TGTGCCAGCAGCCCCCGGGACAGGGAGACTGAAGCTTTCTTT
>TRBV7-2|-|TRBD2|TRBJ2-7
CASSLLHGGSPPYEQYF
TGTGCCAGCAGCTTACTTCATGGCGGGAGCCCTCCCTACGAGCAGTACTTC